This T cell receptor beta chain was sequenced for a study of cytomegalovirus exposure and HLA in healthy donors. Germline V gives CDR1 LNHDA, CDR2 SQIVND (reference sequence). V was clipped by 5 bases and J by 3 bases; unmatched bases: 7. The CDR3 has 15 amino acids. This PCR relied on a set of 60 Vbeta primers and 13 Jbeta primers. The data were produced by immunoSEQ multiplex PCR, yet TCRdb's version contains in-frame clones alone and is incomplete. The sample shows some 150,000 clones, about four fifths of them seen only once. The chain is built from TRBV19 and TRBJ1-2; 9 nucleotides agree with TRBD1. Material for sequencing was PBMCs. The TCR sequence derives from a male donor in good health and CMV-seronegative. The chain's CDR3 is CASSDIGTGYYGYTF. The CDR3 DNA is TGTGCCAGTAGTGATATCGGGACAGGGTACTATGGCTACACCTTC.